This T cell receptor beta chain originates from a study of blood T cell repertoires in COVID-19. About the study: Italy, Spain and the United States were the sources of the convalescent and acute COVID-19 samples. Nucleic acid was either cDNA or gDNA, and it came from T cells, B-cell-depleted T cells, or PBMCs.

Membership in each cohort depended on participant-reported clinical history. The authors' processing: Quantification of nucleated cells was approximated via reference gene primer amplification. This table comes from immunoSEQ multiplex PCR, and its TCRdb copy is limited to in-frame clones, with some not included. From that table come the V and J calls and clone size; the DNA was used to work out D and trimming. The sample lists roughly 150,000 clones, about 80% seen once, with approximately 1.6% in the top ten. The CDR3 totals 15 residues. With 6 bases removed from V and 2 bases from J, the gap between germline ends came to 16 bases. CDR1 is LNHDA, CDR2 SQIVND, per germline (reference sequence).

The specimen was PBMCs or T cells enriched from blood (not recorded which). The chain recombines TRBV19 with TRBJ1-2; maybe TRBD1 (5 bases). The sequence derives from a woman younger than 35 who had been exposed to COVID-19. CDR3 sequence reads: CASRPSVGGNYGYTF. CDR3 DNA: TGTGCCAGTAGGCCCTCGGTCGGGGGGAACTATGGCTACACCTTC.